The 16 T cell receptor beta chains reported below all come from one sample, sequenced in a study of blood T cell repertoires in COVID-19. Measured with immunoSEQ multiplex PCR; TCRdb has only the in-frame clones, and not every one. The sample shows 88,000 or so clones, over 75% of them seen only once. The sequencing sample was made of peripheral blood. Source of these receptors: a man in his fifties or sixties with acute or convalescent COVID-19.

V usage is TRBV19 and J usage is TRBJ1-1; D remains ambiguous. The germline V gene encodes CDR1 LNHDA and CDR2 SQIVND (reference sequence). There are 14 residues in the CDR3. V lost 8 bases to trimming and J lost 4 bases, with 17 bases between them. The CDR3 nucleotides are TGTGCCAGTGACATGGCCGGTTTGAGCACTGAAGCTTTCTTT. This gives the protein CASDMAGLSTEAFF.

The chain employs TRBV15 and TRBJ2-7; D possibly corresponds to TRBD2 (5 bases). Germline loops: CDR1 LNHNV, CDR2 YYDKDF (reference sequence). This CDR3 comprises 12 residues. Trimming removed 5 bases from V and 3 bases from J, with 8 bases in between. CDR3 residues: CATSPRGYEQYF. CDR3 DNA: TGTGCCACCAGCCCCCGGGGCTACGAGCAGTACTTC. The entire variable domain, with the rest obtained from reference TRBV15 and TRBJ2-7, is as follows: DAMVIQNPRYQVTQFGKPVTLSCSQTLNHNVMYWYQQKSSQAPKLLFHYYDKDFNNEADTPDNFQSRRPNTSFCFLDIRSPGLGDTAMYLCATSPRGYEQYFGPGTRLTVT.

The genes are TRBV11-2 and TRBJ1-3, with a tentative D call TRBD1 (6 bases). Germline values: CDR1 SGHAT, CDR2 FQNNGV. This CDR3 has 16 amino acids. V lost 2 bases, J lost 0 bases, and 11 bases lay in between. CDR3 residues: CASSLLTGVSGNTIYF. Here the CDR3 DNA reads TGTGCCAGCAGCTTACTGACAGGCGTCTCTGGAAACACCATATATTTT.

The chain joins TRBV29-1 to TRBJ2-5; 11 bases map to TRBD1. After removal of 2 bases from V and 2 bases from J, the junction contained 4 bases not matched to a gene. This CDR3 has 15 residues. Looked up from germline, CDR1 is SQVTM and CDR2 is ANQGSEA. In nucleotides, the CDR3 is TGCAGCGTTGAATTGGGACAGGGGGTTCAAGAGACCCAGTACTTC. It translates to CSVELGQGVQETQYF. The full variable domain, completed using reference TRBV29-1 and TRBJ2-5, is SAVISQKPSRDICQRGTSLTIQCQVDSQVTMMFWYRQQPGQSLTLIATANQGSEATYESGFVIDKFPISRPNLTFSTLTVSNMSPEDSSIYLCSVELGQGVQETQYFGPGTRLLVL.

The chain has TRBV5-4 and TRBJ2-2, with 9 bases fitting TRBD1. The V gene end was trimmed by 4 bases and the J gene end by 1 base; junction bases not matched to a gene: 2. Germline CDR1 reads SGHNT; CDR2 reads YYREEE (reference sequence). There are 15 residues in the CDR3. CDR3 sequence: CASSPDRGNTGELFF. The CDR3 DNA is TGTGCCAGCAGCCCGGACAGGGGGAACACCGGGGAGCTGTTTTTT.

The rearrangement joins TRBV19 to TRBJ1-2; maybe TRBD1 (5 bases). CDR3 length equals 13 residues. Trimming left V 3 bases short and J 2 bases short, with 7 bases between. The germline V gene encodes CDR1 LNHDA and CDR2 SQIVND (reference sequence). CDR3 sequence: CASSMDKNYGYTF. CDR3 in DNA: TGTGCCAGTAGTATGGACAAAAACTATGGCTACACCTTC.

The V and J genes are TRBV5-1 and TRBJ2-7, with 10 bases fitting TRBD2. The length of the CDR3 is 17 residues. With 0 bases clipped from V and 4 bases from J, the junction kept 10 bases outside the gene matches. Germline CDR1 reads SGHRS; CDR2 reads YFSETQ. The CDR3 DNA reads as TGCGCCAGCAGCTTGGCCTCTCTAGCGGGAGCCCTTTACGAGCAGTACTTC. Translated: CASSLASLAGALYEQYF.

The chain carries TRBV10-3 and TRBJ2-7; 9 nucleotides align to TRBD2. The J segment lost 4 bases and the V segment lost 5 bases, leaving 0 bases of the junction unmatched. This CDR3 has 12 residues. Germline-derived CDR1 and CDR2 are ENHRY and SYGVKD. The CDR3 protein is CAISTSGYEQYF. In DNA, the CDR3 is TGTGCCATCAGTACTAGCGGGTACGAGCAGTACTTC.

The V call is TRBV5-1, the J call TRBJ2-3, with 8 bases fitting TRBD2. V trimming: 4 bases; J trimming: 4 bases; junction bases outside the gene matches: 5. Germline V gene lookup returns CDR1 SGHRS and CDR2 YFSETQ. This CDR3 spans 14 amino acids. The CDR3 protein is CASSPPGGSDTQYF. CDR3 nucleotide sequence: TGCGCCAGCAGCCCACCGGGGGGGTCAGATACGCAGTATTTT.

The chain has TRBV10-3 and TRBJ2-2; possible D gene TRBD2, 6 bases. The ends were cut back, 6 bases at V and 4 bases at J, with 12 bases in the middle. Germline CDR1 reads ENHRY; CDR2 reads SYGVKD. This CDR3 has 14 amino acids. This CDR3 reads CAISGTGGTGELFF. The CDR3 nucleotides are TGTGCCATCAGCGGGACCGGGGGCACCGGGGAGCTGTTTTTT.

The genes are TRBV4-2 and TRBJ1-6, with D perhaps TRBD1 (5 bases). Trimming removed 4 bases from V and 8 bases from J, with 12 bases in between. The CDR3 totals 14 residues. Germline V CDR1 and CDR2: LGHNA, YNFKEQ. The CDR3 loop is CASSPRPGDSPLHF. CDR3 in DNA: TGTGCCAGCAGCCCTCGACCGGGGGATTCACCCCTCCACTTT.

This CDR3 reads CASLFRFDYEQYF. CDR3 sequence (DNA): TGTGCCAGCCTTTTCAGGTTTGATTACGAGCAGTACTTC. V gene TRBV6-5 combines with J gene TRBJ2-7; D remains ambiguous. The V end was cut by 8 bases, the J end by 4 bases, with 15 bases between. Germline CDR1 is MNHEY and CDR2 is SVGAGI. CDR3 length: 13 residues.

The CDR3 coding sequence is TGTGCCAGCAGTGACGTGGGGGGGGAAGGCAATGAGCAGTTCTTC. It codes for CASSDVGGEGNEQFF. The chain recombines TRBV6-4 with TRBJ2-1; 7 nucleotides line up with TRBD2. The CDR3 totals 15 residues. After removal of 2 bases from V and 6 bases from J, the junction contained 7 bases not matched to a gene. Germline loops: CDR1 MRHNA, CDR2 SNTAGT.

The rearrangement links TRBV5-1 to TRBJ2-1; D possibly corresponds to TRBD2 (5 bases). V was pared by 0 bases and J by 5 bases, with 9 bases between. This CDR3 is 14 amino acids long. The germline V gene has CDR1 SGHRS and CDR2 YFSETQ. The CDR3 DNA reads as TGCGCCAGCAGCTTGGTAGCGACCCACAATGAGCAGTTCTTC. Amino acid sequence: CASSLVATHNEQFF.

The chain links TRBV19 to TRBJ1-2; TRBD1 matches 8 bases. The germline CDR1 and CDR2 sequences are LNHDA and SQIVND (reference sequence). The CDR3 has 14 residues. J lost 6 bases, V lost 5 bases, and 8 bases had no gene match. This CDR3 is CASSPDSTGDGYTF. Written as DNA, the CDR3 is TGTGCCAGTAGTCCGGACTCGACAGGGGATGGCTACACCTTC. Full variable domain (rest looked up from reference TRBV19 and TRBJ1-2): DGGITQSPKYLFRKEGQNVTLSCEQNLNHDAMYWYRQDPGQGLRLIYYSQIVNDFQKGDIAEGYSVSREKKESFPLTVTSAQKNPTAFYLCASSPDSTGDGYTFGSGTRLTVV.

The chain carries TRBV9 and TRBJ1-1; a possible D gene is TRBD1 (6 bases). Germline CDR1 is SGDLS and CDR2 is YYNGEE. The V end lost 4 bases, the J end lost 5 bases, and 27 bases lay between the germline ends. The CDR3 contains 18 residues. The CDR3 coding sequence is TGTGCCAGCAGCCCAAGGGGAGGGGACACAGGGAGGGGGACTGAAGCTTTCTTT. Amino acids: CASSPRGGDTGRGTEAFF.